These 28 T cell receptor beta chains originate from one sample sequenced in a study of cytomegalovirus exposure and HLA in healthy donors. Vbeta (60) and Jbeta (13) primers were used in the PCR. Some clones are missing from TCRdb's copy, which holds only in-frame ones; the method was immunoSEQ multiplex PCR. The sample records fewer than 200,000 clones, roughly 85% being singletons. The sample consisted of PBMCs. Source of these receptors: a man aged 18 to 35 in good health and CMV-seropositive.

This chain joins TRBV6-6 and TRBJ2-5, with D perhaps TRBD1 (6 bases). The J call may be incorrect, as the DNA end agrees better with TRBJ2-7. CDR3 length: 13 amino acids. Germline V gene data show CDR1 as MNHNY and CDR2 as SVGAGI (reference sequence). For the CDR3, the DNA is TGTGCCAGCACTGACAGGACTTTCTACGAGCAGTACTTC. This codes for CASTDRTFYEQYF.

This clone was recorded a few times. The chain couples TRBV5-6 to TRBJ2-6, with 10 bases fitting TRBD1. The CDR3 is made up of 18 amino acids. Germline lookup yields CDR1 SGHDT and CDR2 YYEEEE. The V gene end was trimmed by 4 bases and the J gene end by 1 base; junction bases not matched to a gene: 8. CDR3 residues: CASSERGTGASGANVLTF. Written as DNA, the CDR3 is TGTGCCAGCAGCGAGAGAGGGACAGGGGCGTCTGGGGCCAACGTCCTGACTTTC.

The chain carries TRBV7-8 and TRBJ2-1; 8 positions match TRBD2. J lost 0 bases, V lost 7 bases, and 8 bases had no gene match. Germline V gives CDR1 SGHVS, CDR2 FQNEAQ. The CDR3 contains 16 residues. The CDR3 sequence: CASTPEAGGSYNEQFF. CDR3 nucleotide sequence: TGTGCCAGCACCCCAGAGGCGGGGGGCTCCTACAATGAGCAGTTCTTC.

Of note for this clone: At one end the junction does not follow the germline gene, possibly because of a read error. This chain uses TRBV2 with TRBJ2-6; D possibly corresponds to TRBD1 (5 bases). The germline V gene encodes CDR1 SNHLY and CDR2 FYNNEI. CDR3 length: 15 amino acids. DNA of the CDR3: TGTGCCAGCAGTGAAAGATACTCTGGGGCCAACGGCCTGACTTTC. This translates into CASSERYSGANGLTF.

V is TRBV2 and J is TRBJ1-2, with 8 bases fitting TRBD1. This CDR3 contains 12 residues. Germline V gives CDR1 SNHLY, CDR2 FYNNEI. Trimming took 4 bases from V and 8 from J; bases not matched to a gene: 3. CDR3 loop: CASSGQGKGYTF. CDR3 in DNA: TGTGCCAGCAGTGGACAGGGGAAAGGCTACACCTTC.

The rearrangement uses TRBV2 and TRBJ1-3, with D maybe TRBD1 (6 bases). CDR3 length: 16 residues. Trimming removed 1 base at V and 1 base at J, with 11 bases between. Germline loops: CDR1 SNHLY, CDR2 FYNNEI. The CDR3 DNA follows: TGTGCCAGCAGTGAAGGGGGAGGGGGATCTGGAAACACCATATATTTT. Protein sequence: CASSEGGGGSGNTIYF.

This CDR3 reads CASSVIGGPLHF. In nucleotides, the CDR3 is TGTGCCAGCAGCGTGATAGGGGGACCCCTCCACTTT. V and J are TRBV9 and TRBJ1-6; possible D gene TRBD1, 6 bases. CDR1 is SGDLS and CDR2 is YYNGEE in the germline V gene. V was pared by 2 bases and J by 12 bases, with 9 bases between. This CDR3 is built from 12 residues.

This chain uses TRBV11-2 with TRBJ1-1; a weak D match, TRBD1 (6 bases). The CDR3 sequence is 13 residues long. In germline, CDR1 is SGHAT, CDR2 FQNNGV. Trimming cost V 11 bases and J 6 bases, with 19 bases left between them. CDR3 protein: CAVRGGGGAEAFF. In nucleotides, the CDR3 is TGTGCCGTTAGGGGGGGAGGCGGTGCTGAAGCTTTCTTT.

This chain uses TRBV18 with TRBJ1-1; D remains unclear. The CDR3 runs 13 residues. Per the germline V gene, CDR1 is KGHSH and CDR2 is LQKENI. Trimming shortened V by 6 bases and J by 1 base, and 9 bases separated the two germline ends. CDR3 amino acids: CASSLRGNTEAFF. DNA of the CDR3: TGTGCCAGCTCTCTTCGGGGGAACACTGAAGCTTTCTTT.

The CDR3 region is CASSPWGGGEETQYF. In nucleotides, the CDR3 is TGTGCCAGCAGCCCCTGGGGTGGGGGGGAAGAGACCCAGTACTTC. The genes are TRBV9 and TRBJ2-5, with TRBD2 identical over 7 bases. Germline V lookup: CDR1 SGDLS, CDR2 YYNGEE. The V gene end was trimmed by 4 bases and the J gene end by 3 bases; junction bases not matched to a gene: 9. The CDR3 spans 15 residues. The variable domain in full, with the rest retrieved from reference TRBV9 and TRBJ2-5, is DSGVTQTPKHLITATGQRVTLRCSPRSGDLSVYWYQQSLDQGLQFLIQYYNGEERAKGNILERFSAQQFPDLHSELNLSSLELGDSALYFCASSPWGGGEETQYFGPGTRLLVL.

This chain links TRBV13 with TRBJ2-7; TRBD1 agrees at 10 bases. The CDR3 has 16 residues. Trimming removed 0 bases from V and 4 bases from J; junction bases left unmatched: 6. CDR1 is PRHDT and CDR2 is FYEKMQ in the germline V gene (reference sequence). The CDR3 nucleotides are TGTGCCAGCAGCTTAGGCGCCGGGACAGGGGCGTACGAGCAGTACTTC. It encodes CASSLGAGTGAYEQYF.

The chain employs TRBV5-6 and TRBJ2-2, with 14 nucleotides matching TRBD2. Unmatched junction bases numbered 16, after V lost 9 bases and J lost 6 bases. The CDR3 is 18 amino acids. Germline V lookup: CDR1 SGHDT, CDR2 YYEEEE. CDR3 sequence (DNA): TGTGCCACCGGACTGACTAGCGGGGGGGCTTATTTACCCGGGGAGCTGTTTTTT. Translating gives CATGLTSGGAYLPGELFF.

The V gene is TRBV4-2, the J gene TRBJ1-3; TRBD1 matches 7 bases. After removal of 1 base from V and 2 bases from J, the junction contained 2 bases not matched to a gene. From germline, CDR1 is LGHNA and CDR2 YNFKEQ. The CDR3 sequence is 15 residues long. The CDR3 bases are TGTGCCAGCAGCCAAGCCAGGGGGACTGGAAACACCATATATTTT. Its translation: CASSQARGTGNTIYF.

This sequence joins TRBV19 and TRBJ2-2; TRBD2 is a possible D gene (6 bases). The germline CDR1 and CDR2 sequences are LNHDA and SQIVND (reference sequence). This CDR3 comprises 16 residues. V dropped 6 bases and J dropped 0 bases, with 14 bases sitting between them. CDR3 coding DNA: TGTGCCAGTAGGGGTACGGGACTCTCGAACACCGGGGAGCTGTTTTTT. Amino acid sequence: CASRGTGLSNTGELFF.

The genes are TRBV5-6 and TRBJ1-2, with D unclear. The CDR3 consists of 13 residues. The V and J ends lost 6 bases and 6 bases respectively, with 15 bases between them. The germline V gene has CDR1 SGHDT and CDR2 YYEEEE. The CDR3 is CASNSLTSHGYTF. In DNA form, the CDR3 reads TGTGCCAGCAACTCCCTAACGAGCCATGGCTACACCTTC. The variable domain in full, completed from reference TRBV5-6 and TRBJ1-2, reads DAGVTQSPTHLIKTRGQQVTLRCSPKSGHDTVSWYQQALGQGPQFIFQYYEEEERQRGNFPDRFSGHQFPNYSSELNVNALLLGDSALYLCASNSLTSHGYTFGSGTRLTVV.

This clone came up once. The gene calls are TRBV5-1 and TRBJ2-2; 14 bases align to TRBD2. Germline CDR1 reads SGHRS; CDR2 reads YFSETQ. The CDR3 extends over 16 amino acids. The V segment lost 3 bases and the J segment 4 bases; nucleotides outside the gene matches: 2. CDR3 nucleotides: TGCGCCAGCAGCTCAGGACTAGCGGGGGGCACCGGGGAGCTGTTTTTT. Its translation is CASSSGLAGGTGELFF.

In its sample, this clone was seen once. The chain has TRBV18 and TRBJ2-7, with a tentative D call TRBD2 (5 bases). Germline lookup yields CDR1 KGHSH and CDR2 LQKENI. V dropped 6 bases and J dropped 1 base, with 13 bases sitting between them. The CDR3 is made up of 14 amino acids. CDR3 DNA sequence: TGTGCCAGCTCCCTCGAGGGAGAATCCTACGAGCAGTACTTC. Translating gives CASSLEGESYEQYF.

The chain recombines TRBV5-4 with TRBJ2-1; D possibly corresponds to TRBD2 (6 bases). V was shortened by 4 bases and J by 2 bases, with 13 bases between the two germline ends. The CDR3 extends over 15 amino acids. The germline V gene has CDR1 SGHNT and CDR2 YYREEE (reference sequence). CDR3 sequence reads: CASSPSVDTYNEQFF. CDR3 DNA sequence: TGTGCCAGCAGCCCTAGCGTGGACACCTACAATGAGCAGTTCTTC.

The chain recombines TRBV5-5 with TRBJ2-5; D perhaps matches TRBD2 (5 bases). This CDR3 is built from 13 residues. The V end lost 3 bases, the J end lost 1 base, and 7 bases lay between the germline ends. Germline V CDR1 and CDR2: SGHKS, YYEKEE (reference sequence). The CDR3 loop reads CASSSDFQETQYF. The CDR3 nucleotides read TGTGCCAGCAGCTCGGACTTCCAAGAGACCCAGTACTTC.

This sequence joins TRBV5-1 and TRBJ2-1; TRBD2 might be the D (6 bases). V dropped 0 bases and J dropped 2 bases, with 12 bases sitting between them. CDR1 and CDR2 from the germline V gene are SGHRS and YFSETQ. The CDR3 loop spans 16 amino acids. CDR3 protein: CASSLAGDFTYNEQFF. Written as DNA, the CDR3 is TGCGCCAGCAGCTTGGCGGGGGACTTTACCTACAATGAGCAGTTCTTC.

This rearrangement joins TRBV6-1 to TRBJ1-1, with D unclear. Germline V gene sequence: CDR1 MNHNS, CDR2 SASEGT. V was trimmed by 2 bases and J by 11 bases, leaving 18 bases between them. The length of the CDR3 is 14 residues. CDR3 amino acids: CASSENEPLARAFF. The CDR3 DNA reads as TGTGCCAGCAGTGAAAACGAACCCCTCGCTCGGGCTTTCTTT.

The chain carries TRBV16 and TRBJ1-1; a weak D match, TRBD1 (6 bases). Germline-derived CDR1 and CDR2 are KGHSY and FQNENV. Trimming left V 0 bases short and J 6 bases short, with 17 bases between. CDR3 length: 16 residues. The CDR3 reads CASSQSSFSGVSEAFF. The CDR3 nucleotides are TGTGCCAGCAGCCAATCTAGTTTTTCAGGGGTGTCTGAAGCTTTCTTT. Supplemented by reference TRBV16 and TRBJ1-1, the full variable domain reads GEEVAQTPKHLVRGEGQKAKLYCAPIKGHSYVFWYQQVLKNEFKFLISFQNENVFDETGMPKERFSAKCLPNSPCSLEIQATKLEDSAVYFCASSQSSFSGVSEAFFGQGTRLTVV.

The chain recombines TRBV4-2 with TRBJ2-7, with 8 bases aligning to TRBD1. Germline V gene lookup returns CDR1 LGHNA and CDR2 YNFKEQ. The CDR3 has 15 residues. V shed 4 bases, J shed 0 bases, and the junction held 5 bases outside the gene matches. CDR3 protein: CASSPDRVSSYEQYF. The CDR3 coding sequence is TGTGCCAGCAGCCCGGACAGGGTGAGCTCCTACGAGCAGTACTTC.

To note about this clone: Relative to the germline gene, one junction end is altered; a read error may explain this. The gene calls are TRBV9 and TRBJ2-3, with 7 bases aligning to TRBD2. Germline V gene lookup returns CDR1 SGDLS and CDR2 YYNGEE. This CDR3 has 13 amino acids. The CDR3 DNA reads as TGTGCCAGCAGCGAGGTCCCGGGGGGAGTCGTGGATTTT. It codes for CASSEVPGGVVDF.

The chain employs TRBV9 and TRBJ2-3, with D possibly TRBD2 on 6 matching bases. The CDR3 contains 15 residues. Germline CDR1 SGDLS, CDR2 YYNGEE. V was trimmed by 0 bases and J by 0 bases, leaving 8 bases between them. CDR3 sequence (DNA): TGTGCCAGCAGCGTAGGGGAGGCTAGCACAGATACGCAGTATTTT. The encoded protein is CASSVGEASTDTQYF.

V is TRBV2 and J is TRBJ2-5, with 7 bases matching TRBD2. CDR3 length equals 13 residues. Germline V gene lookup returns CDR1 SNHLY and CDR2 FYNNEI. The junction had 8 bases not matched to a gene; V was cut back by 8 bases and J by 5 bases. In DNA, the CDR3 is TGTGCCAGCGAGCGGGGTCCAGGGGAGACCCAGTACTTC. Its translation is CASERGPGETQYF.

The CDR3 spells CASSSHPDRGLTPQYEQYF. CDR3 DNA sequence: TGTGCCAGCAGCTCTCACCCGGACAGGGGGCTAACTCCTCAATACGAGCAGTACTTC. This chain joins TRBV7-8 and TRBJ2-7; 11 nucleotides match TRBD1. After removal of 4 bases from V and 4 bases from J, the junction contained 18 bases not matched to a gene. The CDR3 length is 19 residues. Germline assignment: CDR1 SGHVS and CDR2 FQNEAQ.

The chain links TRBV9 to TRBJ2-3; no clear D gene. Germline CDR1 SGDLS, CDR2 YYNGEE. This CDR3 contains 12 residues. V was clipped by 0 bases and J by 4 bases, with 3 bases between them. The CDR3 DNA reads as TGTGCCAGCAGCGTAGCATCAGATACGCAGTATTTT. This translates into CASSVASDTQYF.